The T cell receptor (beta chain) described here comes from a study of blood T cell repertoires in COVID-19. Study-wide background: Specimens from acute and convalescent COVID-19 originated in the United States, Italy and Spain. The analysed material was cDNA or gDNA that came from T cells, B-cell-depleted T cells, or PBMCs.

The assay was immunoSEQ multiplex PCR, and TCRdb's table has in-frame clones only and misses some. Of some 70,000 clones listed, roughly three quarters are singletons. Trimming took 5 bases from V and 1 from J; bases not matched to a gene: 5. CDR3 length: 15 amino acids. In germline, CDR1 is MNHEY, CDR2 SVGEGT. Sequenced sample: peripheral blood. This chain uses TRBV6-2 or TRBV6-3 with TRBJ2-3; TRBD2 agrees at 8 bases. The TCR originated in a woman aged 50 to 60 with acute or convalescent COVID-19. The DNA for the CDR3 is TGTGCCAGCAGTATATCGACTAGCGGCACAGATACGCAGTATTTT. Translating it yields CASSISTSGTDTQYF.